The next 19 T cell receptor beta chains were all read from a single sample in a study of blood T cell repertoires in COVID-19. Produced via immunoSEQ multiplex PCR; TCRdb's table is partial and in-frame only. This sample carries around 200,000 clones, 85% to 90% of them seen once, and the ten largest clones take 1.2%. The source material was PBMCs or T cells enriched from blood (not recorded which). These receptors came from a man aged 25-45 years who had recovered from COVID-19.

This chain joins TRBV6-6 and TRBJ1-1; 8 nucleotides agree with TRBD1. The CDR3 contains 17 residues. J lost 0 bases, V lost 5 bases, and 11 bases had no gene match. Germline CDR1 MNHNY, CDR2 SVGAGI (reference sequence). The CDR3 DNA sequence: TGTGCCAGCAGTCCCCGGACAGGGACTTATGTGAACACTGAAGCTTTCTTT. Translation gives CASSPRTGTYVNTEAFF.

V gene TRBV3-1 (or the pseudogene TRBV3-2) combines with J gene TRBJ2-6; no firm D call. Germline-derived CDR1 and CDR2 are LGHDT and YNNKEL (reference sequence). The CDR3 has 16 amino acids. V lost 5 bases and J 4 bases, leaving 15 bases between the germline ends. The CDR3 reads CASSVPSGSGANVLTF. As DNA, the CDR3 is TGTGCCAGCAGCGTCCCTTCAGGCTCCGGGGCCAACGTCCTGACTTTC.

The chain is built from TRBV23-1 and TRBJ1-4; D is uncertain. TRBV23-1 is an ORF; its function is uncertain. V dropped 4 bases and J dropped 12 bases, with 12 bases sitting between them. The CDR3 totals 12 residues. The CDR3 protein is CASSRRGVELFF. DNA of the CDR3: TGCGCCAGCAGTCGTCGAGGTGTCGAACTGTTTTTT.

The rearrangement uses TRBV9 and TRBJ1-1; D gene unclear. V was trimmed by 4 bases and J by 7 bases, leaving 11 bases between them. This CDR3 has 12 residues. The germline CDR1 and CDR2 sequences are SGDLS and YYNGEE. CDR3 sequence: CASSPSADEAFF. For the CDR3, the DNA is TGTGCCAGCAGCCCATCCGCGGATGAAGCTTTCTTT.

The chain carries TRBV30 and TRBJ1-6, with a tentative D call TRBD1 (5 bases). Deletions cut 0 bases from V and 7 bases from J, with 13 bases between. CDR3 length equals 15 residues. Germline V gene lookup returns CDR1 GTSNPN and CDR2 SVGIG (reference sequence). CDR3 in amino acids: CAWSVPGVRNSPLHF. In nucleotides, the CDR3 is TGTGCCTGGAGTGTACCGGGGGTGAGGAATTCACCCCTCCACTTT.

This clone came up once. The gene calls are TRBV5-4 and TRBJ2-3; TRBD2 aligns across 8 bases. The CDR3 consists of 14 residues. Germline V gene sequence: CDR1 SGHNT, CDR2 YYREEE (reference sequence). The J segment lost 4 bases and the V segment lost 4 bases, leaving 5 bases of the junction unmatched. The chain's CDR3 is CASSHSGAADTQYF. Written as DNA, the CDR3 is TGTGCCAGCAGCCATAGCGGGGCGGCAGATACGCAGTATTTT. The whole variable domain, filled in from reference TRBV5-4 and TRBJ2-3, reads ETGVTQSPTHLIKTRGQQVTLRCSSQSGHNTVSWYQQALGQGPQFIFQYYREEENGRGNFPPRFSGLQFPNYSSELNVNALELDDSALYLCASSHSGAADTQYFGPGTRLTVL.

This clone was counted between two and nine times. The chain employs TRBV2 and TRBJ2-7, with 7 bases lining up with TRBD1. Per germline, CDR1 SNHLY and CDR2 FYNNEI. There are 13 residues in the CDR3. The J segment lost 4 bases and the V segment lost 8 bases, leaving 8 bases of the junction unmatched. The CDR3 DNA is TGTGCCAGCTCCGGGGACAGAGAATACGAGCAGTACTTC. The encoded protein is CASSGDREYEQYF.

The rearrangement joins TRBV19 to TRBJ1-2; 7 bases are shared with TRBD1. Germline loops: CDR1 LNHDA, CDR2 SQIVND (reference sequence). The CDR3 spans 14 residues. Trimming took 5 bases from V and 7 from J; bases not matched to a gene: 10. CDR3 nucleotides: TGTGCCAGTAGTCCAATAGACAGGGAAGGTGGCTACACCTTC. Translated, it gives CASSPIDREGGYTF.

The chain employs TRBV30 and TRBJ1-1; D gene unclear. The V gene's germline CDR1 is GTSNPN and CDR2 SVGIG (reference sequence). The CDR3 sequence is 13 residues long. V was clipped by 4 bases and J by 1 base, with 10 bases between them. The CDR3 region has the DNA TGTGCCTGGACGGTTGGGCGGAACACTGAAGCTTTCTTT. Residues: CAWTVGRNTEAFF.

V gene TRBV13 combines with J gene TRBJ2-3; TRBD1 agrees at 8 bases. The junction had 7 bases not matched to a gene; V was cut back by 6 bases and J by 2 bases. The CDR3 is 15 residues long. Germline lookup yields CDR1 PRHDT and CDR2 FYEKMQ (reference sequence). The CDR3 sequence: CASRNLGQDTDTQYF. CDR3 bases: TGTGCCAGCAGAAATTTGGGACAGGACACAGATACGCAGTATTTT.

This chain uses TRBV5-1 with TRBJ2-3, with D perhaps matching TRBD2 (5 bases). Trimming stripped 0 bases from V and 2 bases from J, with 7 bases between. The germline V gene has CDR1 SGHRS and CDR2 YFSETQ. The CDR3 sequence is 14 residues long. The CDR3 sequence is CASSLGLATDTQYF. The DNA of the CDR3 is TGCGCCAGCAGCTTGGGGCTAGCCACAGATACGCAGTATTTT.

This clone was detected only a few times. The chain has TRBV5-1 and TRBJ2-7, with 7 bases that match TRBD1. Trimming at V came to 0 bases and at J to 4 bases, leaving 4 bases not matched to a gene. The germline V gene has CDR1 SGHRS and CDR2 YFSETQ. The CDR3 covers 14 residues. As DNA, the CDR3 is TGCGCCAGCAGCTTGGCGACAGGGACGTACGAGCAGTACTTC. Encoded protein: CASSLATGTYEQYF. The whole variable domain, remainder taken from reference TRBV5-1 and TRBJ2-7, is KAGVTQTPRYLIKTRGQQVTLSCSPISGHRSVSWYQQTPGQGLQFLFEYFSETQRNKGNFPGRFSGRQFSNSRSEMNVSTLELGDSALYLCASSLATGTYEQYFGPGTRLTVT.

The chain is built from TRBV5-6 and TRBJ1-5; D gene ambiguous. V was clipped by 0 bases and J by 2 bases, with 9 bases between them. The CDR3 consists of 15 residues. CDR1 and CDR2 from the germline V gene are SGHDT and YYEEEE. CDR3 amino acids: CASSLGGVGNQPQHF. The CDR3 DNA follows: TGTGCCAGCAGCTTGGGCGGGGTTGGCAATCAGCCCCAGCATTTT.

The chain carries TRBV3-1 (or the pseudogene TRBV3-2) and TRBJ2-1, with D hard to call. Trimming stripped 0 bases from V and 8 bases from J, with 8 bases between. The CDR3 loop spans 13 amino acids. CDR1 and CDR2 (germline): LGHDT, YNNKEL (reference sequence). The CDR3 DNA reads TGTGCCAGCAGCCAAGATCATGGCTATGAGCAGTTCTTC. Amino acid sequence: CASSQDHGYEQFF.

This chain uses TRBV9 with TRBJ2-5, with 8 bases lining up with TRBD2. Trimming at V came to 4 bases and at J to 5 bases, leaving 13 bases not matched to a gene. The CDR3 contains 16 residues. CDR1 and CDR2 from the germline V gene are SGDLS and YYNGEE. In nucleotides, the CDR3 is TGTGCCAGCAGCCTCAGTTCTAGCGGGCCATCGGAGACCCAGTACTTC. Translating it yields CASSLSSSGPSETQYF. The full variable domain, rest sourced from reference TRBV9 and TRBJ2-5, is DSGVTQTPKHLITATGQRVTLRCSPRSGDLSVYWYQQSLDQGLQFLIQYYNGEERAKGNILERFSAQQFPDLHSELNLSSLELGDSALYFCASSLSSSGPSETQYFGPGTRLLVL.

The J gene is TRBJ2-1, the V gene TRBV7-8; 10 bases fit TRBD1. Trimming removed 2 bases from V and 3 bases from J; junction bases left unmatched: 7. The CDR3 length is 17 residues. CDR1 is SGHVS and CDR2 is FQNEAQ in the germline V gene. This CDR3 reads CASSLNAWTGGYNEQFF. Here the CDR3 DNA reads TGTGCCAGCAGCTTAAATGCCTGGACAGGGGGCTACAATGAGCAGTTCTTC.

In DNA form, the CDR3 reads TGTGCCAGCAGCCCAGAGACTAGCGGACTTCAAGAGACCCAGTACTTC. Residues: CASSPETSGLQETQYF. V and J are TRBV9 and TRBJ2-5; TRBD2 aligns across 9 bases. The CDR3 runs 16 residues. Germline V gives CDR1 SGDLS, CDR2 YYNGEE. V trimming: 4 bases; J trimming: 2 bases; junction bases outside the gene matches: 9.

J is TRBJ2-7 and V is TRBV5-8; 7 nucleotides line up with TRBD2. The junction had 10 bases not matched to a gene; V was cut back by 4 bases and J by 3 bases. CDR1 and CDR2 from the germline V gene are SGHTS and YDEGEE. This CDR3 spans 15 amino acids. CDR3 in DNA: TGTGCCAGCAGCCCTAGACTAGCAGTAATCTACGAGCAGTACTTC. Its protein product is CASSPRLAVIYEQYF. The variable domain in full, completed from reference TRBV5-8 and TRBJ2-7, reads EAGVTQSPTHLIKTRGQQATLRCSPISGHTSVYWYQQALGLGLQFLLWYDEGEERNRGNFPPRFSGRQFPNYSSELNVNALELEDSALYLCASSPRLAVIYEQYFGPGTRLTVT.

This rearrangement joins TRBV6-2 or TRBV6-3 to TRBJ2-7, with D perhaps matching TRBD1 (7 bases). V was clipped by 3 bases and J by 3 bases, with 15 bases between them. CDR3 size: 15 residues. CDR1 and CDR2 (germline): MNHEY, SVGEGT. The CDR3 is CASSYGGTDFYEQYF. CDR3 nucleotides: TGTGCCAGCAGTTATGGCGGGACAGATTTCTACGAGCAGTACTTC.